This TCR beta chain stems from a study of shared clonotypes between healthy human individuals. Approximately 210 ng DNA, 30,000 or so T cell genomes, went into each sorted-subset replicate PCR. Produced via immunoSEQ multiplex PCR; TCRdb's table is partial and in-frame only. Altogether about 1.9 million clones are present, just over 90% being singletons, with the ten largest covering less than 2%. Germline V gene data show CDR1 as SEHNR and CDR2 as FQNEAQ (reference sequence). The CDR3 is 15 amino acids. V dropped 4 bases and J dropped 3; count of bases not matched to a gene: 9. CD45RO-negative cells were positively selected for CCR7, leaving out terminally differentiated effector memory CD45RA+ cells.

The receptor's source is a man aged 18 to 35 in good health. Some clones in this sample may be carry-over from other donors' samples. Sequencing was performed on naive CD8+ T cells from PBMCs. The genes are TRBV7-9 and TRBJ2-7; 7 bases agree with TRBD1. This CDR3 reads CASSSRTGQSYEQYF. The CDR3 DNA reads as TGTGCCAGCAGCTCCCGGACGGGACAGAGCTACGAGCAGTACTTC.